One and the same sample provided the 26 T cell receptor beta chains below, sequenced in a study of blood T cell repertoires in COVID-19. Clones were read by immunoSEQ multiplex PCR, and TCRdb kept only the in-frame ones, dropping some. The sample shows 200,000 to 250,000 clones, 85% of them seen only once. Sequencing input: peripheral blood. Source of these receptors: a man in his fifties with COVID-19, enrolled during active disease.

Concerning this clone itself: The same CDR3 is also encoded by other DNA sequences in this sample. CDR3 bases: TGTGCCAGCAGTTACTTTGGGACAGGGTTTACCGGGGAGCTGTTTTTT. Translated: CASSYFGTGFTGELFF. The genes are TRBV6-5 and TRBJ2-2; 9 bases are a match to TRBD1. Germline V gene data show CDR1 as MNHEY and CDR2 as SVGAGI. The CDR3 runs to 16 residues. After removal of 1 base from V and 5 bases from J, the junction contained 5 bases not matched to a gene.

This sequence joins TRBV5-4 and TRBJ1-4, with 8 nucleotides matching TRBD1. V was clipped by 4 bases and J by 3 bases; unmatched bases: 11. Germline loops: CDR1 SGHNT, CDR2 YYREEE (reference sequence). The CDR3 is 17 amino acids. The CDR3 DNA sequence: TGTGCCAGCAGCCTAGGACAGGGTTTGGCTTCTAATGAAAAACTGTTTTTT. This sequence encodes CASSLGQGLASNEKLFF.

The chain links TRBV28 to TRBJ2-5, with TRBD2 identical over 9 bases. The J segment lost 2 bases and the V segment lost 2 bases, leaving 6 bases of the junction unmatched. Germline V gives CDR1 MDHEN, CDR2 SYDVKM. There are 16 residues in the CDR3. CDR3 protein: CASSLGGGVRQETQYF. DNA for the CDR3: TGTGCCAGCAGTTTAGGCGGGGGGGTCAGGCAAGAGACCCAGTACTTC.

V is TRBV11-3 and J is TRBJ1-1; 11 bases agree with TRBD1. The V segment lost 4 bases and the J segment 4 bases; nucleotides outside the gene matches: 2. Germline V gene sequence: CDR1 SGHNT, CDR2 YENEEA. The CDR3 spans 14 residues. CDR3 DNA: TGTGCCAGCAGCTCGGGACAGGGGGGCACTGAAGCTTTCTTT. Amino acids: CASSSGQGGTEAFF.

The chain employs TRBV2 and TRBJ2-7; TRBD2 matches 12 bases. Trimming cost V 7 bases and J 3 bases; bases outside gene matches: 19. From germline, CDR1 is SNHLY and CDR2 FYNNEI. This CDR3 is built from 19 residues. The CDR3 bases are TGTGCCAGCATTAAGGCCCGCGGGGTCACTAGCGGGGGGATCTACGAGCAGTACTTC. Encoded protein: CASIKARGVTSGGIYEQYF. Using reference TRBV2 and TRBJ2-7 for the parts outside the CDR3, the full variable domain is EPEVTQTPSHQVTQMGQEVILRCVPISNHLYFYWYRQILGQKVEFLVSFYNNEISEKSEIFDDQFSVERPDGSNFTLKIRSTKLEDSAMYFCASIKARGVTSGGIYEQYFGPGTRLTVT.

The V and J genes are TRBV19 and TRBJ1-2, with D hard to call. There are 16 residues in the CDR3. Trimming shortened V by 1 base and J by 0 bases, and 12 bases separated the two germline ends. Per germline, CDR1 LNHDA and CDR2 SQIVND (reference sequence). CDR3 DNA sequence: TGTGCCAGTAGTATAGGAGGCAAGGCGACTAACTATGGCTACACCTTC. Protein sequence: CASSIGGKATNYGYTF.

The chain carries TRBV5-1 and TRBJ2-7; TRBD1 aligns across 8 bases. V was clipped by 4 bases and J by 3 bases; unmatched bases: 3. The CDR3 sequence is 13 residues long. Germline V gives CDR1 SGHRS, CDR2 YFSETQ. CDR3 bases: TGCGCCAGCAGCGCCGGGACAGGCTACGAGCAGTACTTC. Protein sequence: CASSAGTGYEQYF.

A few counts support this clone. CDR3 sequence (DNA): TGTGCCAGCAGCTTAGACTACTTCGATGAGCAGTTCTTC. It yields the protein CASSLDYFDEQFF. V and J are TRBV7-9 and TRBJ2-1; no firm D call. The CDR3 is made up of 13 amino acids. Germline CDR1 is SEHNR and CDR2 is FQNEAQ (reference sequence). V lost 1 base to trimming and J lost 8 bases, with 9 bases between them. Using reference TRBV7-9 and TRBJ2-1 for the parts outside the CDR3, the full variable domain is DTGVSQNPRHKITKRGQNVTFRCDPISEHNRLYWYRQTLGQGPEFLTYFQNEAQLEKSRLLSDRFSAERPKGSFSTLEIQRTEQGDSAMYLCASSLDYFDEQFFGPGTRLTVL.

The J gene is TRBJ1-2, the V gene TRBV3-1 (or the pseudogene TRBV3-2); no reliable D call. Per germline, CDR1 LGHDT and CDR2 YNNKEL (reference sequence). The V end lost 3 bases, the J end lost 8 bases, and 10 bases lay between the germline ends. This CDR3 is 12 amino acids long. In DNA form, the CDR3 reads TGTGCCAGCAGCCACCAAATGAGCGGCTACACCTTC. Amino acid sequence: CASSHQMSGYTF.

The chain carries TRBV4-1 and TRBJ1-2; 8 bases fit TRBD1. J lost 3 bases, V lost 2 bases, and 5 bases had no gene match. This CDR3 comprises 15 residues. The germline CDR1 and CDR2 sequences are MGHRA and YSYEKL. CDR3 region: CASSQKQDRDYGYTF. CDR3 nucleotides: TGCGCCAGCAGCCAAAAGCAGGACAGGGACTATGGCTACACCTTC.

The CDR3 spells CASTRDRGQSYEQYF. The DNA of the CDR3 is TGTGCCAGCACCCGGGACAGGGGGCAATCCTACGAGCAGTACTTC. The V gene is TRBV6-5, the J gene TRBJ2-7; TRBD1 agrees at 12 bases. CDR1 and CDR2 (germline): MNHEY, SVGAGI. The CDR3 sequence is 15 residues long. The junction had 5 bases not matched to a gene; V was cut back by 7 bases and J by 1 base.

The rearrangement uses TRBV11-3 and TRBJ2-4; D not resolved. The V gene's germline CDR1 is SGHNT and CDR2 YENEEA. V was shortened by 3 bases and J by 0 bases, with 12 bases between the two germline ends. The CDR3 extends over 16 amino acids. The CDR3 region is CASSFDTRLAKNIQYF. The DNA for the CDR3 is TGTGCCAGCAGCTTTGATACCCGACTAGCCAAAAACATTCAGTACTTC.

This clone was found once. The V gene is TRBV28, the J gene TRBJ2-2; 9 positions match TRBD1. Germline lookup yields CDR1 MDHEN and CDR2 SYDVKM. This CDR3 contains 16 residues. Trimming took 1 base from V and 3 from J; bases not matched to a gene: 3. The CDR3 loop reads CASSLLQGAYTGELFF. The DNA for the CDR3 is TGTGCCAGCAGTTTATTACAGGGGGCCTACACCGGGGAGCTGTTTTTT.

V gene TRBV5-1 combines with J gene TRBJ1-1, with 10 bases that match TRBD1. The CDR3 has 15 amino acids. The germline CDR1 and CDR2 sequences are SGHRS and YFSETQ. The V segment lost 6 bases and the J segment 0 bases; nucleotides outside the gene matches: 5. For the CDR3, the DNA is TGCGCCAGCATGCTGACAGGGGGCATGAACACTGAAGCTTTCTTT. This codes for CASMLTGGMNTEAFF.

The chain recombines TRBV6-4 with TRBJ2-2; TRBD2 matches 9 bases. The CDR3 totals 15 residues. Germline assignment: CDR1 MRHNA and CDR2 SNTAGT. Losses at the gene ends were 4 bases for V and 4 bases for J; bases not matched to a gene: 4. The CDR3 loop reads CASSARGGGTGELFF. The CDR3 nucleotides read TGTGCCAGCAGTGCTCGCGGGGGGGGCACCGGGGAGCTGTTTTTT.

CDR3 sequence reads: CASSLPGISNEKLFF. CDR3 sequence (DNA): TGTGCCAGCAGTCTCCCAGGGATTTCTAATGAAAAACTGTTTTTT. The chain uses TRBV27 and TRBJ1-4, with D possibly being TRBD1 (5 bases). The V end lost 5 bases, the J end lost 3 bases, and 13 bases lay between the germline ends. CDR1 and CDR2 (germline): MNHEY, SMNVEV (reference sequence). CDR3 length: 15 residues.

The chain is built from TRBV10-3 and TRBJ1-5; D is unresolved. Germline V gives CDR1 ENHRY, CDR2 SYGVKD. CDR3 size: 12 residues. Trimming took 9 bases from V and 5 from J, leaving 11 bases between them. The CDR3 region is CAISGGDQPQHF. The CDR3 bases are TGTGCCATAAGCGGTGGGGATCAGCCCCAGCATTTT.

This clone was seen only a few times. The chain uses TRBV25-1 and TRBJ2-7; weak D call: TRBD1 (5 bases). The germline V gene encodes CDR1 MGHDK and CDR2 SYGVNS. V lost 1 base and J lost 5, with 9 bases in between. The CDR3 spans 13 residues. The DNA of the CDR3 is TGTGCCAGCAGTGAATTTTTAGGGGACGAGCAGTACTTC. Its translation: CASSEFLGDEQYF.

The chain is built from TRBV5-1 and TRBJ2-2; the D gene is possibly TRBD2 (7 bases). CDR1 and CDR2 from the germline V gene are SGHRS and YFSETQ. The V and J ends lost 4 bases and 7 bases respectively, with 20 bases between them. The CDR3 contains 16 residues. As DNA, the CDR3 is TGCGCCAGCAGCCCCATGGGGGGGGCAGGCATCGGGGAGCTGTTTTTT. Encoded protein: CASSPMGGAGIGELFF.

The rearrangement links TRBV30 to TRBJ2-6; D call uncertain. The CDR3 covers 15 residues. The V end was cut by 0 bases, the J end by 1 base, with 7 bases between. Germline CDR1 GTSNPN, CDR2 SVGIG (reference sequence). The CDR3 nucleotides read TGTGCCTGGAGTGTAAGCTGGTCTGGGGCCAACGTCCTGACTTTC. As protein: CAWSVSWSGANVLTF.

The chain joins TRBV6-1 to TRBJ2-2; the D gene is possibly TRBD2 (5 bases). Per the germline V gene, CDR1 is MNHNS and CDR2 is SASEGT. Trimming shortened V by 0 bases and J by 6 bases, and 5 bases separated the two germline ends. The CDR3 consists of 13 residues. As DNA, the CDR3 is TGTGCCAGCAGTGAAGCAGCGGCCGGGGAGCTGTTTTTT. It codes for CASSEAAAGELFF.

The rearrangement links TRBV19 to TRBJ2-1; 12 nucleotides align to TRBD1. J was trimmed by 9 bases and V by 7 bases; bases with no gene match: 7. Germline CDR1 and CDR2: LNHDA and SQIVND (reference sequence). CDR3 size: 14 residues. CDR3 protein: CASKLGQGAFEQFF. The DNA of the CDR3 is TGTGCCAGTAAGTTGGGACAGGGGGCCTTTGAGCAGTTCTTC.

J is TRBJ1-3 and V is TRBV5-8; 9 bases align to TRBD1. Losses at the gene ends were 4 bases for V and 0 bases for J; bases not matched to a gene: 8. The CDR3 spans 17 residues. CDR1 is SGHTS, CDR2 YDEGEE, per germline. The CDR3 protein is CASSVDRGASSGNTIYF. CDR3 sequence (DNA): TGTGCCAGCAGCGTCGACAGGGGGGCCAGCTCTGGAAACACCATATATTTT.

The J gene is TRBJ1-1, the V gene TRBV19, with D tentatively TRBD1 (5 bases). The germline V gene encodes CDR1 LNHDA and CDR2 SQIVND (reference sequence). The CDR3 totals 13 residues. Trimming shortened V by 3 bases and J by 3 bases, and 8 bases separated the two germline ends. The CDR3 spells CASSIGGDTEAFF. The CDR3 nucleotides read TGTGCCAGTAGTATTGGAGGGGACACTGAAGCTTTCTTT. Looking up the rest from reference TRBV19 and TRBJ1-1 gives the full variable domain: DGGITQSPKYLFRKEGQNVTLSCEQNLNHDAMYWYRQDPGQGLRLIYYSQIVNDFQKGDIAEGYSVSREKKESFPLTVTSAQKNPTAFYLCASSIGGDTEAFFGQGTRLTVV.

The V and J genes are TRBV19 and TRBJ2-2, with 13 bases matching TRBD2. V trimming: 5 bases; J trimming: 7 bases; junction bases outside the gene matches: 7. CDR3 length equals 16 residues. Per germline, CDR1 LNHDA and CDR2 SQIVND (reference sequence). CDR3 in amino acids: CASSPGTSGVVGELFF. Here the CDR3 DNA reads TGTGCCAGTAGTCCCGGGACTAGCGGGGTCGTCGGGGAGCTGTTTTTT.

About this clone: Within the sample, other DNA sequences also encode this same CDR3. The gene calls are TRBV9 and TRBJ1-1; TRBD1 might be the D (6 bases). Trimming pared 4 bases from V and 0 bases from J, leaving 13 bases between. The CDR3 sequence is 15 residues long. CDR1 and CDR2 from the germline V gene are SGDLS and YYNGEE. In DNA, the CDR3 is TGTGCCAGCAGCCCTAGTGGACAGCTGAACACTGAAGCTTTCTTT. Amino acid sequence: CASSPSGQLNTEAFF.